Detailed here is one T cell receptor beta chain. These data are taken from a study of blood T cell repertoires in COVID-19. Study information: Specimens from acute and convalescent COVID-19 originated in the United States, Italy and Spain.

In the authors' methods: Estimation of nucleated cell counts relied on the amplification of reference gene primers. The data were produced by immunoSEQ multiplex PCR, yet TCRdb's version contains in-frame clones alone and is incomplete. D and trimming come from the DNA, and the V and J calls and clone size come from that table. The sample lists under 200,000 clones, about 86% occurring once. This sequence was found in a young man with active or convalescent COVID-19. The sequencing sample was made of peripheral blood.

The CDR3, as DNA: TGTGCCAGCAGTTCCGGGACAAGTCCTAGGGAGCAGTACGTC. The encoded protein is CASSSGTSPREQYV. This chain joins TRBV28 and TRBJ2-7, with a possible D match to TRBD1 (6 bases). The germline V gene has CDR1 MDHEN and CDR2 SYDVKM. The CDR3 is 14 amino acids. Trimming pared 4 bases from V and 7 bases from J, leaving 17 bases between.